These 29 T cell receptor beta chains came from one sample sequenced in a study of blood T cell repertoires in COVID-19. The method was immunoSEQ multiplex PCR; TCRdb's version includes in-frame clones alone and lacks a portion of them. The table records around 150,000 clones, roughly 80% of them present only once. The source material was peripheral blood. The receptors stem from a woman older than 75 with acute or convalescent COVID-19.

V gene TRBV9 combines with J gene TRBJ2-1; TRBD2 might be the D (6 bases). Trimming removed 0 bases at V and 5 bases at J, with 12 bases between. This CDR3 has 15 amino acids. Germline V lookup: CDR1 SGDLS, CDR2 YYNGEE. CDR3 DNA: TGTGCCAGCAGCGTAGGTGCGGGAACCCACAATGAGCAGTTCTTC. Protein: CASSVGAGTHNEQFF.

The chain joins TRBV7-9 to TRBJ1-2; D possibly corresponds to TRBD1 (6 bases). The germline V and J ends were trimmed by 3 bases and 6 bases, with 8 bases remaining between them. Germline loops: CDR1 SEHNR, CDR2 FQNEAQ (reference sequence). This CDR3 is 12 amino acids long. CDR3 region: CASSFAGDGYTF. CDR3 nucleotide sequence: TGTGCCAGCAGCTTCGCAGGGGATGGCTACACCTTC.

V usage is TRBV5-4 and J usage is TRBJ2-5; D might be TRBD2 (6 bases). V lost 3 bases and J 3 bases, leaving 15 bases between the germline ends. Per germline, CDR1 SGHNT and CDR2 YYREEE (reference sequence). There are 15 residues in the CDR3. The CDR3 region is CASSSPRDWEETQYF. Here the CDR3 DNA reads TGTGCCAGCAGCTCTCCTCGGGACTGGGAAGAGACCCAGTACTTC. Looking up the rest from reference TRBV5-4 and TRBJ2-5 gives the full variable domain: ETGVTQSPTHLIKTRGQQVTLRCSSQSGHNTVSWYQQALGQGPQFIFQYYREEENGRGNFPPRFSGLQFPNYSSELNVNALELDDSALYLCASSSPRDWEETQYFGPGTRLLVL.

The V and J genes are TRBV5-1 and TRBJ1-3, with 8 bases lining up with TRBD1. The ends lost 0 bases at V and 9 bases at J; junction bases unmatched: 5. This CDR3 region has 14 residues. Germline V gene sequence: CDR1 SGHRS, CDR2 YFSETQ. CDR3 sequence reads: CASSLGQGQGTIYF. CDR3 nucleotides: TGCGCCAGCAGCTTGGGACAGGGGCAAGGCACCATATATTTT.

The CDR3 nucleotides are TGTGCCAGCAGCGAACAGGGGGCGAGGGGAAAACTGTTTTTT. This codes for CASSEQGARGKLFF. V usage is TRBV9 and J usage is TRBJ1-4, with 9 positions matching TRBD1. J was trimmed by 10 bases and V by 3 bases; bases with no gene match: 7. This CDR3 region has 14 residues. Germline V lookup: CDR1 SGDLS, CDR2 YYNGEE.

This rearrangement joins TRBV2 to TRBJ2-1; perhaps TRBD1 as D (6 bases). This CDR3 contains 16 residues. The V end lost 6 bases, the J end lost 3 bases, and 18 bases lay between the germline ends. Germline loops: CDR1 SNHLY, CDR2 FYNNEI. In DNA, the CDR3 is TGTGCCAGCAGCCGGCCCCGGACAGAACTCTACAATGAGCAGTTCTTC. Protein: CASSRPRTELYNEQFF.

The chain carries TRBV27 and TRBJ2-7; 9 bases are a match to TRBD1. The CDR3 totals 17 residues. Germline V gives CDR1 MNHEY, CDR2 SMNVEV (reference sequence). The V and J ends lost 6 bases and 4 bases, in that order; junction bases with no gene match: 16. The CDR3 DNA sequence: TGTGCCAGCAGCCCCCACGCGGGACAGGGTTATGGGTACGAGCAGTACTTC. Amino acids: CASSPHAGQGYGYEQYF.

The gene calls are TRBV7-9 and TRBJ2-5, with 10 nucleotides matching TRBD2. Germline loops: CDR1 SEHNR, CDR2 FQNEAQ (reference sequence). The junction had 7 bases not matched to a gene; V was cut back by 6 bases and J by 3 bases. This CDR3 is built from 15 residues. CDR3 bases: TGTGCCAGCAGGACCTCCGGGACTAGCGAAGAGACCCAGTACTTC. Its translation: CASRTSGTSEETQYF.

The V call is TRBV9, the J call TRBJ1-1, with a possible D match to TRBD1 (5 bases). The CDR3 covers 13 residues. V was trimmed by 0 bases and J by 3 bases, leaving 6 bases between them. Germline V gene data show CDR1 as SGDLS and CDR2 as YYNGEE. CDR3 sequence: CASSVEQDTEAFF. DNA for the CDR3: TGTGCCAGCAGCGTAGAACAGGACACTGAAGCTTTCTTT.

The chain uses TRBV15 and TRBJ2-2; the D gene is possibly TRBD1 (5 bases). Germline V gives CDR1 LNHNV, CDR2 YYDKDF (reference sequence). The CDR3 totals 15 residues. Trimming removed 1 base at V and 0 bases at J, with 6 bases between. CDR3 protein: CATSRGGANTGELFF. CDR3 sequence (DNA): TGTGCCACCAGCAGAGGGGGCGCGAACACCGGGGAGCTGTTTTTT.

V is TRBV30 and J is TRBJ1-2; tentatively, D is TRBD1 (5 bases). CDR1 is GTSNPN and CDR2 is SVGIG in the germline V gene (reference sequence). This CDR3 has 14 amino acids. Trimming shortened V by 7 bases and J by 6 bases, and 21 bases separated the two germline ends. This CDR3 reads CASAGGSGMDGYTF. The DNA for the CDR3 is TGTGCCTCCGCGGGGGGGTCAGGGATGGATGGCTACACCTTC.

The chain is built from TRBV7-6 and TRBJ2-2; maybe TRBD2 (5 bases). From germline, CDR1 is SGHVS and CDR2 FNYEAQ. Trimming left V 8 bases short and J 6 bases short, with 16 bases between. The CDR3 is 14 residues long. CDR3 protein: CASSKLTGSGELFF. CDR3 nucleotide sequence: TGTGCCAGCTCGAAATTGACGGGATCCGGGGAGCTGTTTTTT.

This chain connects TRBV28 to TRBJ1-4, with a tentative D call TRBD1 (6 bases). This CDR3 region has 15 residues. Looked up from germline, CDR1 is MDHEN and CDR2 is SYDVKM. Between the trimmed V and J ends, which lost 4 bases and 4 bases, there was a span of 13 bases. This chain's CDR3 is CASSSWGRINEKLFF. The CDR3 DNA reads TGTGCCAGCAGTTCCTGGGGGCGCATTAATGAAAAACTGTTTTTT.

This rearrangement joins TRBV20-1 to TRBJ2-4; tentative D call: TRBD2 (6 bases). The V end was cut by 3 bases, the J end by 9 bases, with 12 bases between. The CDR3 extends over 12 amino acids. The germline V gene has CDR1 DFQATT and CDR2 SNEGSKA (reference sequence). In nucleotides, the CDR3 is TGCAGTGCTAGTATGGACGGGGGCATTCAGTACTTC. Encoded protein: CSASMDGGIQYF.

The chain carries TRBV18 and TRBJ2-1; weak D call: TRBD2 (5 bases). The CDR3 loop spans 16 amino acids. Germline CDR1 is KGHSH and CDR2 is LQKENI. V was cut by 5 bases and J by 8 bases, with 22 bases left in between. The CDR3, as DNA: TGTGCCAGCTCATCACTGCCCAGCGGCCAACATGATGAGCAGTTCTTC. Translating it yields CASSSLPSGQHDEQFF.

The chain carries TRBV30 and TRBJ2-7; D is unclear. The V end lost 0 bases, the J end lost 4 bases, and 7 bases lay between the germline ends. CDR1 and CDR2 from the germline V gene are GTSNPN and SVGIG (reference sequence). The CDR3 totals 12 residues. The CDR3 DNA reads as TGTGCCTGGAGTGTAGCCGGTTACGAGCAGTACTTC. Translating gives CAWSVAGYEQYF.

The CDR3 sequence is CASSQGQGGSSEKLFF. DNA for the CDR3: TGCGCCAGCAGCCAAGGACAGGGAGGCTCAAGTGAAAAACTGTTTTTT. V and J are TRBV4-1 and TRBJ1-4; 7 bases match TRBD1. Germline CDR1 is MGHRA and CDR2 is YSYEKL. V was pared by 1 base and J by 7 bases, with 9 bases of the junction left unmatched. The CDR3 has 16 amino acids.

Turning to this clone: Other DNA sequences within the sample encode an identical CDR3. The rearrangement uses TRBV5-1 and TRBJ2-7; D gene ambiguous. Per germline, CDR1 SGHRS and CDR2 YFSETQ. The CDR3 runs 13 residues. Trimming pared 0 bases from V and 0 bases from J, leaving 4 bases between. The CDR3 DNA reads as TGCGCCAGCAGCTTGGGCAGCTCCTACGAGCAGTACTTC. Its translation: CASSLGSSYEQYF. Looking up the rest from reference TRBV5-1 and TRBJ2-7 gives the full variable domain: KAGVTQTPRYLIKTRGQQVTLSCSPISGHRSVSWYQQTPGQGLQFLFEYFSETQRNKGNFPGRFSGRQFSNSRSEMNVSTLELGDSALYLCASSLGSSYEQYFGPGTRLTVT.

This clone was found once. The CDR3 reads CASSIWGTSGGGYNEQFF. CDR3 DNA: TGTGCCAGTAGTATATGGGGCACTAGCGGGGGAGGTTACAATGAGCAGTTCTTC. This rearrangement joins TRBV19 to TRBJ2-1; TRBD2 agrees at 11 bases. The ends lost 2 bases at V and 4 bases at J; junction bases unmatched: 10. Looked up from germline, CDR1 is LNHDA and CDR2 is SQIVND (reference sequence). The length of the CDR3 is 18 residues.

The chain joins TRBV2 to TRBJ1-2, with D possibly being TRBD1 (5 bases). Trimming took 3 bases from V and 6 from J, leaving 11 bases between them. Germline V gene sequence: CDR1 SNHLY, CDR2 FYNNEI. The CDR3 totals 13 residues. CDR3 DNA: TGTGCCAGCAGTGAGGGTTGGGGGGATGGCTACACCTTC. Translated, it gives CASSEGWGDGYTF.

CDR3 sequence reads: CASSPQGVRSYNSPLHF. Here the CDR3 DNA reads TGTGCCAGCAGTCCCCAGGGTGTCCGTTCCTATAATTCACCCCTCCACTTT. J is TRBJ1-6 and V is TRBV27; tentatively, D is TRBD1 (5 bases). V gave up 5 bases and J gave up 1 base, with 15 bases separating them. The length of the CDR3 is 17 residues. CDR1 is MNHEY and CDR2 is SMNVEV in the germline V gene (reference sequence).

The chain couples TRBV21-1 to TRBJ1-5. TRBV21-1 is flagged as a pseudogene. The CDR3 runs 15 residues. CDR3 DNA: TGTGCCAGCAGCACCCCTTCAGAGGGCAATCAGCCCCAGCATTTT. Amino acid sequence: CASSTPSEGNQPQHF.

The chain is built from TRBV5-6 and TRBJ2-7; D not certain. Germline V CDR1 and CDR2: SGHDT, YYEEEE. The CDR3 is made up of 14 amino acids. V was cut by 0 bases and J by 0 bases, with 7 bases left in between. The CDR3 nucleotides read TGTGCCAGCAGCTTGGTCCAGATCTCCTACGAGCAGTACTTC. It translates to CASSLVQISYEQYF. Based on the CDR3 plus reference TRBV5-6 and TRBJ2-7, the full variable domain is DAGVTQSPTHLIKTRGQQVTLRCSPKSGHDTVSWYQQALGQGPQFIFQYYEEEERQRGNFPDRFSGHQFPNYSSELNVNALLLGDSALYLCASSLVQISYEQYFGPGTRLTVT.

V is TRBV15 and J is TRBJ1-2, with D uncertain. The CDR3 extends over 14 amino acids. CDR1 is LNHNV and CDR2 is YYDKDF in the germline V gene (reference sequence). V dropped 5 bases and J dropped 8 bases, with 18 bases sitting between them. The CDR3 sequence: CATSVLIGPLGYTF. The CDR3 DNA reads as TGTGCCACCAGCGTCCTTATTGGGCCCTTAGGCTACACCTTC. The whole variable domain, filled in from reference TRBV15 and TRBJ1-2, reads DAMVIQNPRYQVTQFGKPVTLSCSQTLNHNVMYWYQQKSSQAPKLLFHYYDKDFNNEADTPDNFQSRRPNTSFCFLDIRSPGLGDTAMYLCATSVLIGPLGYTFGSGTRLTVV.

This clone is a singleton in its sample. The V and J genes are TRBV11-1 and TRBJ2-3; unclear D gene. The CDR3 length is 13 residues. Germline V gives CDR1 SGHAT, CDR2 FQDESV (reference sequence). V was pared by 0 bases and J by 7 bases, with 8 bases between. The CDR3 DNA sequence: TGTGCCAGCAGCTTAGCGACGGGTAATACGCAGTATTTT. Amino acids: CASSLATGNTQYF.

The gene calls are TRBV10-3 and TRBJ2-3; D not certain. V lost 4 bases and J lost 2, with 13 bases in between. Germline assignment: CDR1 ENHRY and CDR2 SYGVKD. The length of the CDR3 is 15 residues. This chain's CDR3 is CAISGVESFTDTQYF. The CDR3 region has the DNA TGTGCCATCAGTGGAGTTGAGAGCTTCACAGATACGCAGTATTTT.

The chain joins TRBV29-1 to TRBJ2-2, with TRBD1 identical over 7 bases. The CDR3 covers 14 residues. Germline values: CDR1 SQVTM, CDR2 ANQGSEA. The V segment lost 4 bases and the J segment 6 bases; nucleotides outside the gene matches: 8. This chain's CDR3 is CSVAPDRVAGELFF. DNA of the CDR3: TGCAGCGTTGCCCCAGACAGGGTTGCCGGGGAGCTGTTTTTT.

The chain carries TRBV5-4 and TRBJ2-2; D not certain. The CDR3 length is 14 residues. CDR1 SGHNT and CDR2 YYREEE come from the germline V gene (reference sequence). Trimming removed 0 bases from V and 1 base from J, with 4 bases in between. CDR3 in amino acids: CASSLVRNTGELFF. The DNA of the CDR3 is TGTGCCAGCAGCTTGGTTAGGAACACCGGGGAGCTGTTTTTT.

This clone appeared a few times. J is TRBJ2-3 and V is TRBV5-1; TRBD2 matches at 7 bases. Per the germline V gene, CDR1 is SGHRS and CDR2 is YFSETQ. The CDR3 is 14 residues long. After removal of 7 bases from V and 5 bases from J, the junction contained 10 bases not matched to a gene. CDR3 DNA: TGCGCCAGCCACCACGGGGTAGCGGGAGATACGCAGTATTTT. This encodes CASHHGVAGDTQYF.